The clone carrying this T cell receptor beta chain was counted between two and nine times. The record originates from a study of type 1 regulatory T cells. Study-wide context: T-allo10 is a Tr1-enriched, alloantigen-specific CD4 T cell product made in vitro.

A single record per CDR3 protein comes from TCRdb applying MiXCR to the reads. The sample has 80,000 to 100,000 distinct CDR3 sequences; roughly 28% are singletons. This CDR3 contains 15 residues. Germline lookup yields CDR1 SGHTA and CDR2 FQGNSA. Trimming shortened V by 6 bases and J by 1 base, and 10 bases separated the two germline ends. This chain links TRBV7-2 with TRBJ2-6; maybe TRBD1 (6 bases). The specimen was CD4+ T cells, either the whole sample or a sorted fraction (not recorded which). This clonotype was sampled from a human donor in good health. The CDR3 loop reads CASRPRGSGANVLTF. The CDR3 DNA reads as TGTGCCAGCAGGCCAAGGGGGTCTGGGGCCAACGTCCTGACTTTC.